This section outlines one T cell receptor (beta chain) sequence together with its context. The sample comes from a study of radiotherapy plus CTLA-4 blockade in lung cancer. Method: immunoSEQ multiplex PCR; TCRdb's copy keeps in-frame clones and lacks some. Of about 25,000 clones in the sample, approximately 70% were seen once. The CDR3 totals 13 residues. Germline V gene sequence: CDR1 MDHEN, CDR2 SYDVKM. Trimming at V came to 6 bases and at J to 5 bases, leaving 4 bases not matched to a gene. This sequence joins TRBV28 and TRBJ2-5; 9 bases align to TRBD2. This TCR came from a human donor with non-small cell lung cancer who had stable disease on radiotherapy plus ipilimumab. The specimen comprised peripheral blood, sampled from a patient treated with radiotherapy plus ipilimumab. As DNA, the CDR3 is TGTGCCAGCAGGGGACTAGCTGAGGAGACCCAGTACTTC. Translating it yields CASRGLAEETQYF.